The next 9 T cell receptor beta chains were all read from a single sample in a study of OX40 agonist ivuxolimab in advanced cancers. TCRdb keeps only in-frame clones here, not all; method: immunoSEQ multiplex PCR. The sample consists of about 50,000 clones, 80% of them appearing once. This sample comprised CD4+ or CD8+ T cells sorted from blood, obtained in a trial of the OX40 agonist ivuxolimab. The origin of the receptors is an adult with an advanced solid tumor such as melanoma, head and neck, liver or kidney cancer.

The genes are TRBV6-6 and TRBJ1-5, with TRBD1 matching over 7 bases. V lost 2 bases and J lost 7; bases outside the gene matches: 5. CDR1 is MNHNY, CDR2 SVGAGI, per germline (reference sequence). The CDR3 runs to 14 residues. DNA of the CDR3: TGTGCCAGCAGTTACGTAGGGGGCGACCAGCCCCAGCATTTT. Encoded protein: CASSYVGGDQPQHF.

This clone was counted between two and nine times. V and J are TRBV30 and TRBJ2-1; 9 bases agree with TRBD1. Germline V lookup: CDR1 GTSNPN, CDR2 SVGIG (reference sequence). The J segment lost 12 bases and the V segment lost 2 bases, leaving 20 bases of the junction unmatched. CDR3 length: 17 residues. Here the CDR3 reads CAWSLWPPRDRVTGQFF. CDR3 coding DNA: TGTGCCTGGAGTCTCTGGCCCCCGCGGGACAGGGTTACGGGGCAGTTCTTC.

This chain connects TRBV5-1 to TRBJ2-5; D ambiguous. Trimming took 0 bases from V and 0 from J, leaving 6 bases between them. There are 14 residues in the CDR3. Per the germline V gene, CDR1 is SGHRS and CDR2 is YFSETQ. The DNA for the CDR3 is TGCGCCAGCAGCTTGGGCGGCAACCAAGAGACCCAGTACTTC. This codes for CASSLGGNQETQYF.

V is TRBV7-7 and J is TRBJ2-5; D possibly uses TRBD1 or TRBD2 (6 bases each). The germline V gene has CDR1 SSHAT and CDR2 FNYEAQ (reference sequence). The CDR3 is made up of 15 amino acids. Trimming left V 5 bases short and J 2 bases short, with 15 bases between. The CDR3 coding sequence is TGTGCCAGCAGCGTACGGAGGGGGGAACAAGAGACCCAGTACTTC. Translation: CASSVRRGEQETQYF.

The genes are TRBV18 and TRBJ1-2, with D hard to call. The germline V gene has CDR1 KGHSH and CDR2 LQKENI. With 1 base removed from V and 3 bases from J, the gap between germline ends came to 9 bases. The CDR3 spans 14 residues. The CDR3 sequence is CASSPRKEDYGYTF. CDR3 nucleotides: TGTGCCAGCTCACCACGCAAAGAGGACTATGGCTACACCTTC.

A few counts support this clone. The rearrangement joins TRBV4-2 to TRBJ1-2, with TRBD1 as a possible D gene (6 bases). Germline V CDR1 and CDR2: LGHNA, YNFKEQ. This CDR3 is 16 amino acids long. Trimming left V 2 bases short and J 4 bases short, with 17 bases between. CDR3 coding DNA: TGTGCCAGCAGCCAACAGGGAGAAGGGGGTGGCTATGGCTACACCTTC. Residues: CASSQQGEGGGYGYTF.

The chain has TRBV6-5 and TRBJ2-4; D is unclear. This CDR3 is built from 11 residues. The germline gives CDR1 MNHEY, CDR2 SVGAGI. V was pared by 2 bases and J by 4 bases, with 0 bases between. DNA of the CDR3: TGTGCCAGCAGTTACAAAAACATTCAGTACTTC. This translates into CASSYKNIQYF.

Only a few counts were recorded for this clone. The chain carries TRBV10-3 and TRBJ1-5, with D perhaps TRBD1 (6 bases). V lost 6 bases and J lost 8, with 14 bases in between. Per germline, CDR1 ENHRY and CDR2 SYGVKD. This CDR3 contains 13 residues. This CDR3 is CAISRDNPKPQHF. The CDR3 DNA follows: TGTGCCATCAGCCGGGACAACCCAAAGCCCCAGCATTTT.

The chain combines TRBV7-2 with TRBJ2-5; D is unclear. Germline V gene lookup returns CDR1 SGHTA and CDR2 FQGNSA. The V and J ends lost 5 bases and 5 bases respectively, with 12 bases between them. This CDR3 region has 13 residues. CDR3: CASSQSPGETQYF. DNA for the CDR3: TGTGCCAGCAGCCAGTCCCCGGGCGAGACCCAGTACTTC.